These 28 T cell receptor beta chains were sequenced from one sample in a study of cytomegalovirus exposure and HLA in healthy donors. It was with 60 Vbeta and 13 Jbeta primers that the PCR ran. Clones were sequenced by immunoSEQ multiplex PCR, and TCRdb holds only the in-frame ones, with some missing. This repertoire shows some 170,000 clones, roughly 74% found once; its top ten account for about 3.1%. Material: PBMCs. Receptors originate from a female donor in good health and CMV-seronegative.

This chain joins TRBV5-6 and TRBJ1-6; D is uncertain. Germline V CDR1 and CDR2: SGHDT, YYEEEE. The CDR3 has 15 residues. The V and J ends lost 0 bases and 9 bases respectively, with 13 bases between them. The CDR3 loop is CASSLAGARVSPLHF. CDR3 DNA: TGTGCCAGCAGCTTGGCCGGCGCCCGGGTTTCACCCCTCCACTTT.

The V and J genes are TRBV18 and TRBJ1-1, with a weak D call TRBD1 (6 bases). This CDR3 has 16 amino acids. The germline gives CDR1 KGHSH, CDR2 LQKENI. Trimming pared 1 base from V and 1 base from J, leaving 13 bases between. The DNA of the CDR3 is TGTGCCAGCTCACCACTGGACAGCCCGTGGAACACTGAAGCTTTCTTT. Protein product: CASSPLDSPWNTEAFF. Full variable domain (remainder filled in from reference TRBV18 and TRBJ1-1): NAGVMQNPRHLVRRRGQEARLRCSPMKGHSHVYWYRQLPEEGLKFMVYLQKENIIDESGMPKERFSAEFPKEGPSILRIQQVVRGDSAAYFCASSPLDSPWNTEAFFGQGTRLTVV.

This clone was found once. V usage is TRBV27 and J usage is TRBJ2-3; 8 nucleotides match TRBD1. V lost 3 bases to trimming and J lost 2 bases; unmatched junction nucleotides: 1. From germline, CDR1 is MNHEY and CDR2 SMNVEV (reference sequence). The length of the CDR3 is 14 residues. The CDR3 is CASSLDRVTDTQYF. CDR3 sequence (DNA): TGTGCCAGCAGTTTGGACAGGGTCACAGATACGCAGTATTTT.

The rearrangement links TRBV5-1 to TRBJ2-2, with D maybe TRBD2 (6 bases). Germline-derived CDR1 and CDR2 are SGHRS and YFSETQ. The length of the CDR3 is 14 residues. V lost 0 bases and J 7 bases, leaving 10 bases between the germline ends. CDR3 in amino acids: CASSLAREVGELFF. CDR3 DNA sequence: TGCGCCAGCAGCTTGGCAAGGGAGGTCGGGGAGCTGTTTTTT.

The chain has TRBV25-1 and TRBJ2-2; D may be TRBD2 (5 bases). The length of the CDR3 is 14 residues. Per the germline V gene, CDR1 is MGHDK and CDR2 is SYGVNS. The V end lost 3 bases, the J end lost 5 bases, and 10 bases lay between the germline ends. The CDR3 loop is CASSDLGETGELFF. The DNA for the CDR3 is TGTGCCAGCAGTGATTTGGGAGAGACCGGGGAGCTGTTTTTT.

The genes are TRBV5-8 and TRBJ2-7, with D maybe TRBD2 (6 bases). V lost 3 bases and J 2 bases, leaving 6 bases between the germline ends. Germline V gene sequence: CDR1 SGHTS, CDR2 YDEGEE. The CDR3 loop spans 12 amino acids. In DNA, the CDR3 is TGTGCCAGCAGCTGGGGGGCCTACGAGCAGTACTTC. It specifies CASSWGAYEQYF.

CDR3 region: CASNSTGGKNTGELFF. CDR3 bases: TGTGCCAGCAATTCGACAGGGGGCAAAAACACCGGGGAGCTGTTTTTT. The rearrangement joins TRBV21-1 to TRBJ2-2; whether TRBD1, the table's D call, matches the DNA was not checked. TRBV21-1 is deemed a pseudogene. This CDR3 is built from 16 residues.

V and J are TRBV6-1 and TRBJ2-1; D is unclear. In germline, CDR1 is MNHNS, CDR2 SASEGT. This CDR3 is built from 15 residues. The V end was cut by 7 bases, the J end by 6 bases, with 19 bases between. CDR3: CASTPLGMNPNEQFF. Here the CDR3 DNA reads TGTGCCAGCACCCCTCTAGGTATGAATCCCAATGAGCAGTTCTTC.

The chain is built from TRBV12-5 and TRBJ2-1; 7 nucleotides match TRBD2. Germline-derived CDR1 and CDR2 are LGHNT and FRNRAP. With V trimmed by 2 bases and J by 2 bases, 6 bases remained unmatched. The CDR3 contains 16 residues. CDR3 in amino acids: CASGLPGGGPYNEQFF. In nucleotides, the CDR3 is TGTGCTAGTGGTTTGCCGGGGGGTGGTCCCTACAATGAGCAGTTCTTC.

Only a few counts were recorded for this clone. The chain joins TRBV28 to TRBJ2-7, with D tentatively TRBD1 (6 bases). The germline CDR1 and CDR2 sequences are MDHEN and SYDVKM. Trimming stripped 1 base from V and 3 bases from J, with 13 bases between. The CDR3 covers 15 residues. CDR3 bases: TGTGCCAGCAGTTTATATGGAACAGGGCGCTACGAGCAGTACTTC. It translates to CASSLYGTGRYEQYF.

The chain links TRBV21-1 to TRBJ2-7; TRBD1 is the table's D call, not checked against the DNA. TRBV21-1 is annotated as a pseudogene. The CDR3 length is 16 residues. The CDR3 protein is CASSKEGDPTSLEQYF. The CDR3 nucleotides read TGTGCCAGCAGCAAAGAGGGGGACCCAACATCTCTCGAGCAGTACTTC.

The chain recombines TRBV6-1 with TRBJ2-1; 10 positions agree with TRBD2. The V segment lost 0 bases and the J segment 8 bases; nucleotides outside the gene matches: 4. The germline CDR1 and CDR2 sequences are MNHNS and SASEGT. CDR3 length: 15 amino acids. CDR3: CASSEATSGKYEQFF. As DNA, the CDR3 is TGTGCCAGCAGTGAAGCCACTAGCGGGAAATATGAGCAGTTCTTC.

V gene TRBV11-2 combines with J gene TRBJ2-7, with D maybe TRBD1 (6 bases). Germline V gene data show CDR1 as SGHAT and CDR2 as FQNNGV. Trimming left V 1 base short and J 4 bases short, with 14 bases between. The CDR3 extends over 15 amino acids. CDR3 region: CASSLVWDTPYEQYF. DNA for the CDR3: TGTGCCAGCAGCTTAGTATGGGACACCCCGTACGAGCAGTACTTC.

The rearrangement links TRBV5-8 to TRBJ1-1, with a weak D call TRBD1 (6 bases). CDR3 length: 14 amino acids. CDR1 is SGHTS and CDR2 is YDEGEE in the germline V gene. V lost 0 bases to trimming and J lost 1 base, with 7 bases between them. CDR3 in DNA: TGTGCCAGCAGCTTGGCACAGGGGAACACTGAAGCTTTCTTT. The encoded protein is CASSLAQGNTEAFF.

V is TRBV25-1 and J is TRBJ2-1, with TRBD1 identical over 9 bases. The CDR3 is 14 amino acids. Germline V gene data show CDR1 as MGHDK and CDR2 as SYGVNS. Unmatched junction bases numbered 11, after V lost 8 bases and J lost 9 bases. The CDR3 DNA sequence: TGTGCCAGCCTGGACAGGGGCTTATTAAGTGAGCAGTTCTTC. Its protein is CASLDRGLLSEQFF.

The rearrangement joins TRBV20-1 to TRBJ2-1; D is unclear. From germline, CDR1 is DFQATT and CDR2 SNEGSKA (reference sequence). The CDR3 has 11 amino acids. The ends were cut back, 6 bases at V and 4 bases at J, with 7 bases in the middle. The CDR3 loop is CSARIYNEQFF. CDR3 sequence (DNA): TGCAGTGCCCGTATTTACAATGAGCAGTTCTTC.

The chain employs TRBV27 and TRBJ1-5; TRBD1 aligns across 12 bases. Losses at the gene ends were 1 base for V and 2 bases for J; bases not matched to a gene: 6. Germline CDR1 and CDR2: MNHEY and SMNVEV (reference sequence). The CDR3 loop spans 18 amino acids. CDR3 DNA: TGTGCCAGCAGTTTATTCCCCGGGACAGGGGGCGGCAATCAGCCCCAGCATTTT. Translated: CASSLFPGTGGGNQPQHF.

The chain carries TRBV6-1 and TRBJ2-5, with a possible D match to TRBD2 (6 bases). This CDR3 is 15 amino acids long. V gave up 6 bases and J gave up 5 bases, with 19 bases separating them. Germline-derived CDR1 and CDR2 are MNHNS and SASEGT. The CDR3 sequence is CASRWGVTNFETQYF. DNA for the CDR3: TGTGCCAGCAGATGGGGGGTAACGAATTTTGAGACCCAGTACTTC.

The CDR3 DNA is TGTGCCAGCTCCACGCGGGGGTCCTACGAGCAGTACTTC. It translates to CASSTRGSYEQYF. This rearrangement joins TRBV18 to TRBJ2-7; 7 bases line up with TRBD2. This CDR3 comprises 13 residues. The germline V gene encodes CDR1 KGHSH and CDR2 LQKENI. After removal of 6 bases from V and 1 base from J, the junction contained 3 bases not matched to a gene.

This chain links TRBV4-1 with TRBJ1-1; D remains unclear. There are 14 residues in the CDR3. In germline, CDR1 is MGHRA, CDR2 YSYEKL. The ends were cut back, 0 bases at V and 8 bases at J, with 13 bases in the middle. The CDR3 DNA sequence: TGCGCCAGCAGCCAAGAGGTTGGGAGCCGGGAAGCTTTCTTT. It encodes CASSQEVGSREAFF.

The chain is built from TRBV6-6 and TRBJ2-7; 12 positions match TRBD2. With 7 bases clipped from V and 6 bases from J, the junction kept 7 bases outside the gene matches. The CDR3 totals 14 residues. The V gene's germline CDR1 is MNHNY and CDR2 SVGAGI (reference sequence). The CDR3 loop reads CASIQVLAGGEQYF. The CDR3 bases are TGTGCCAGCATCCAGGTACTAGCGGGAGGCGAGCAGTACTTC.

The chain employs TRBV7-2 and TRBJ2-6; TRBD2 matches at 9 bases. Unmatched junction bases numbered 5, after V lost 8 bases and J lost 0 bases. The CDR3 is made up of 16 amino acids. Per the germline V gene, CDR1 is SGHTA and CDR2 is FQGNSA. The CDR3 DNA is TGTGCCAGCTTAGCGGGGGATCGCTCTGGGGCCAACGTCCTGACTTTC. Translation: CASLAGDRSGANVLTF.

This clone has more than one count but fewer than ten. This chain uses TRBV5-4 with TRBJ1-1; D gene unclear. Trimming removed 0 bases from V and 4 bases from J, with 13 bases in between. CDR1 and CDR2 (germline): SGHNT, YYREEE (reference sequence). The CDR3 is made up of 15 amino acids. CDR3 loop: CASSLALAGSTEAFF. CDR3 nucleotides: TGTGCCAGCAGCTTGGCATTAGCCGGGAGCACTGAAGCTTTCTTT.

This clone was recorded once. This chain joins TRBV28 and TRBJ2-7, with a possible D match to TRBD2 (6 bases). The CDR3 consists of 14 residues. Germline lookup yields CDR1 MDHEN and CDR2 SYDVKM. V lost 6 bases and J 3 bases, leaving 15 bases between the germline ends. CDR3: CASRVAVGGYEQYF. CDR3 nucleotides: TGTGCCAGCAGAGTAGCAGTCGGGGGCTACGAGCAGTACTTC.

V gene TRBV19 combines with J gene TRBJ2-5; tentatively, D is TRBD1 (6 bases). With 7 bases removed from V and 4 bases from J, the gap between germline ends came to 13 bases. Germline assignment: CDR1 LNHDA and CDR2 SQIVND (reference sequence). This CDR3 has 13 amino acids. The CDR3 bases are TGTGCCAGTAAGCCCCTAGGGGGAGAGACCCAGTACTTC. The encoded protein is CASKPLGGETQYF.

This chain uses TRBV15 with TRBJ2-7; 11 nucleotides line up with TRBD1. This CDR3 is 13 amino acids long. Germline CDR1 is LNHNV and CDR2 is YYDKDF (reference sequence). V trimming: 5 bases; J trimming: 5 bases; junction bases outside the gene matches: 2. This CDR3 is CATSRDRGDEQYF. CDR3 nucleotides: TGTGCCACCAGCCGGGACAGGGGGGACGAGCAGTACTTC. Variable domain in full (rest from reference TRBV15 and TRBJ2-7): DAMVIQNPRYQVTQFGKPVTLSCSQTLNHNVMYWYQQKSSQAPKLLFHYYDKDFNNEADTPDNFQSRRPNTSFCFLDIRSPGLGDTAMYLCATSRDRGDEQYFGPGTRLTVT.

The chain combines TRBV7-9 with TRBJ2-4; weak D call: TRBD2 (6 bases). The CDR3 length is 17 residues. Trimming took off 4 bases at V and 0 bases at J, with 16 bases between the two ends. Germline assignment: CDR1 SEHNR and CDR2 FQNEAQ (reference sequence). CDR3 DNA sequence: TGTGCCAGCAGCTCAGGGTTGAGCGGGTTAGCCAAAAACATTCAGTACTTC. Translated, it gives CASSSGLSGLAKNIQYF.

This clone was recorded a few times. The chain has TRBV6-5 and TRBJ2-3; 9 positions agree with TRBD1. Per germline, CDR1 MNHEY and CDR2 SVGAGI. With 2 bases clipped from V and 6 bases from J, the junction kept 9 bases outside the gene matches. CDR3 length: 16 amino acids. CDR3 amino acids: CASSYRGQGPVDTQYF. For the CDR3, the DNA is TGTGCCAGCAGTTACCGCGGACAGGGGCCAGTTGATACGCAGTATTTT.